This T cell receptor beta chain originates from a study of cytomegalovirus exposure and HLA in healthy donors. The study, taken as a whole, reports: V- and J-gene trimming in TCR beta was tied to a missense DCLRE1C variant by an analysis performed later. Presence/absence analyses supposed approximately even sequencing depth among donors. There were reportedly fewer N-insertions in an Asian-associated ancestry cluster than the roughly 670-donor mean, in a later analysis.

Primers: 60 Vbeta forward and 13 Jbeta reverse. Sequencing used immunoSEQ multiplex PCR; TCRdb keeps in-frame clones, though not all of them. In the table there are over 85,000 clones, 75% to 85% of which are singletons. This clone was detected a few times. Its antigen remains unidentified. Germline CDR1 MNHEY, CDR2 SVGAGI. The CDR3 runs to 14 residues. J lost 7 bases, V lost 2 bases, and 8 bases had no gene match. This receptor was taken from a woman between 40 and 55 years old in good health and CMV-seronegative. The sample was PBMCs. The rearrangement uses TRBV6-5 and TRBJ2-7; 7 positions match TRBD1. CDR3 residues: CASSYRGPQGEQYF. CDR3 DNA sequence: TGTGCCAGCAGTTACAGGGGGCCCCAGGGTGAGCAGTACTTC.